One sample yielded the 12 T cell receptor beta chains listed below, sequenced in a study of monozygotic twins with inflammatory bowel disease. From the 5' RACE reads, TCRdb lists one entry per CDR3 protein and no DNA. The sample table sets out 150,000 to 200,000 distinct CDR3 sequences. Material for sequencing was blood. All receptors come from a human donor with ulcerative colitis or Crohn's disease, or a healthy co-twin of an affected twin (not recorded which).

The rearrangement links TRBV2 to TRBJ1-2; there is no DNA to check the TCRdb D call of TRBD1. The length of the CDR3 is 15 residues. CDR1 is SNHLY, CDR2 FYNNEI, per germline. This CDR3 reads CASKNTGTTNYGYTF.

The genes are TRBV10-1 and TRBJ1-1; TCRdb indicates TRBD1, and absent DNA this call remains unverified. There are 14 residues in the CDR3. The germline V gene has CDR1 WNHNN and CDR2 SYGVQD (reference sequence). CDR3 sequence reads: CASSESGGRDEAFF.

The genes are TRBV5-1 and TRBJ2-2. In germline, CDR1 is SGHRS, CDR2 YFSETQ. The CDR3 is 12 residues long. The CDR3 sequence: CASSLLTGELFF.

The chain combines TRBV12-2 with TRBJ1-2. TRBV12-2 is reported as a pseudogene. The length of the CDR3 is 14 residues. The CDR3 sequence: CASRPRRLNYGYTF.

V and J are TRBV7-3 and TRBJ1-2. Germline-derived CDR1 and CDR2 are SGHTA and FQGTGA. The CDR3 spans 15 residues. The CDR3 loop reads CASSPKDAIVYGYTF.

This chain connects TRBV29-1 to TRBJ1-5; TCRdb reports TRBD1, a call that lacks DNA to check it against. This CDR3 comprises 14 residues. Germline CDR1 SQVTM, CDR2 ANQGSEA. CDR3 region: CSVEGAGGNQPQHF.

The chain employs TRBV7-2 and TRBJ2-7. The CDR3 is 13 residues long. Germline CDR1 and CDR2: SGHTA and FQGNSA. The CDR3 loop is CASSLNQQYEQYF.

This chain connects TRBV5-1 to TRBJ1-5; lacking DNA, the TRBD1 call made by TCRdb goes unchecked. This CDR3 has 17 residues. Germline lookup yields CDR1 SGHRS and CDR2 YFSETQ. Here the CDR3 reads CASSTGTGGAGNQPQHF. The whole variable domain, remainder taken from reference TRBV5-1 and TRBJ1-5, is KAGVTQTPRYLIKTRGQQVTLSCSPISGHRSVSWYQQTPGQGLQFLFEYFSETQRNKGNFPGRFSGRQFSNSRSEMNVSTLELGDSALYLCASSTGTGGAGNQPQHFGDGTRLSIL.

This sequence joins TRBV5-1 and TRBJ1-4; TCRdb gives TRBD1 as the D gene, but with no DNA this cannot be confirmed. Germline values: CDR1 SGHRS, CDR2 YFSETQ. This CDR3 has 15 amino acids. The CDR3 here is CASSSLQGALGKLFF.

The J gene is TRBJ1-1, the V gene TRBV19. CDR3 length equals 11 residues. CDR1 is LNHDA and CDR2 is SQIVND in the germline V gene (reference sequence). This CDR3 is CASRRWAEAFF.

The J gene is TRBJ2-1, the V gene TRBV6-2 or TRBV6-3; the TRBD1 assignment by TCRdb is unverifiable without DNA. This CDR3 contains 20 residues. In germline, CDR1 is MNHEY, CDR2 SVGEGT. CDR3 protein: CASSYSGRGLALLQDNEQFF.

The V gene is TRBV4-2, the J gene TRBJ1-5; with no DNA, the TCRdb D assignment of TRBD1 cannot be verified. Germline V gene lookup returns CDR1 LGHNA and CDR2 YNFKEQ. The CDR3 contains 15 residues. CDR3 sequence: CASSQSGPNNQPQHF.